The text below deals with one TCR beta chain. What antigen it recognizes has not been identified. No much larger clone exists at a distance of one base, and base qualities are not known. The CDR3 numbers 14 residues from cysteine through phenylalanine. The sequence is cut down to CDR3 DNA, 42 bases in frame from base 1. Based on the germline V gene, the CDR1 and CDR2 sequences are SGHAT and FQNNGV. V is trimmed back by 4 bases and J by 2 bases, and the junction contains 5 bases that no gene match accounts for. The immunoSEQ Assay, a bias-controlled multiplex PCR, was used to amplify TCRbeta CDR3 regions from genomic DNA. Under the source paper's analysis protocol: Within the assay, amplification of reference gene primers was used to estimate how many nucleated cells each sample contained. To quantify the absolute abundance of each unique TCRbeta CDR3 rearrangement, sequence reads were collapsed and filtered. For each sample, productive Simpson clonality was calculated as the square root of Simpson's diversity index across productive rearrangements. Here the immuneACCESS table is served through TCRdb, limited to in-frame sequences with V and J called. Missing clones are a known gap in these copies; in checked studies unresolved V genes cover under half, and the rest lacks a known reason. V, J and clone size are those of that table, while D and trimming were read from the DNA. Across this sample there are 310,000 or so clones, with about nine tenths seen only once. The ten largest clones take up approximately 10% of the sample.

The data derive from a study of blood T cell repertoires in COVID-19 (dated by TCRdb to about 2020). Regarding the complete study: Collaborator samples came from the United States, Italy and Spain and covered acute and convalescent phases of COVID-19. The material from the prospective study consisted of cDNA or gDNA derived from T cells, B-cell-depleted T cells, or PBMCs. Subjects who had been exposed to COVID-19, were actively infected with it, or had recovered from it provided the deeply sampled blood TCRbeta repertoires that made up the dataset. The repertoires were released in a freely available public database meant as a resource for research on the immune response to SARS-CoV-2. Samples were obtained from the ongoing ImmuneRACE study (first 160 participants) and from some 1,300 subjects provided by 6 global collaborators. A de-identified subject ID, COVID-19 status, age in years and sex were almost always included in the sample metadata. Where available, HLA class I and class II types were obtained from metadata supplied by the sample provider rather than from assay-based typing.

Points the paper makes about the study in general: Clinical and demographic metadata were provided uncurated, with the amount varying by source and participant.

At one collaborating source in Seattle, patients were enrolled during active infection and were followed longitudinally through the course of disease. Collaborating institutions collected whole blood in K2EDTA tubes following their own protocols. For TCRbeta analysis, collaborator samples were shipped as frozen whole blood, as isolated PBMCs, or as DNA extracted from either sample type. This chain joins TRBV11-2 to TRBJ2-7, with TRBD1 identical over 7 junction bases. The sequencing sample was made of peripheral blood. The source is a woman aged 25 to 39 with COVID-19, enrolled during active disease. The CDR3 loop reads CASSSRTGPYEQYF. The sequenced DNA: TGTGCCAGCAGCTCCCGGACAGGTCCCTACGAGCAGTACTTC.